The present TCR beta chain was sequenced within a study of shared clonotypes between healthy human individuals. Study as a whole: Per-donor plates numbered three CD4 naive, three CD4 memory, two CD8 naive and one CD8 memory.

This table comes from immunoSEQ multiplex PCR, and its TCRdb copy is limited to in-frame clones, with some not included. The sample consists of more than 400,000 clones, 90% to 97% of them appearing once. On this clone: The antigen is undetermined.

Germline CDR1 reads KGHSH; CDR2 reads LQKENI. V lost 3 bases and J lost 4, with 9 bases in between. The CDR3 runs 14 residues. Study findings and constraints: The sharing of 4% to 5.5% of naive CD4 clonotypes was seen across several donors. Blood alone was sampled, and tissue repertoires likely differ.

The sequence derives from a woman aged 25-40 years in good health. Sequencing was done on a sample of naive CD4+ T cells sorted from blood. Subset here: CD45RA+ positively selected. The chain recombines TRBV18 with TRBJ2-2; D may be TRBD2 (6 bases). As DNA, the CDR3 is TGTGCCAGCTCACCCGGGGGAGGCACCGGGGAGCTGTTTTTT. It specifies CASSPGGGTGELFF.